This TCR beta chain was captured by sequencing in a study of T-cell reconstitution after alpha-beta-depleted transplantation in children. This CDR3 is built from 14 residues. Trimming pared 1 base from V and 7 bases from J, leaving 17 bases between. The V gene's germline CDR1 is DFQATT and CDR2 SNEGSKA (reference sequence). A note on this clonotype: Its antigen is still unknown.

Unique molecular identifiers were incorporated into the prepared TCRbeta library. TCRdb recomputed calls from the PCR reads with MiXCR, one row per CDR3 protein. The table has hundreds of thousands of distinct CDR3 sequences, around 14% seen once. General study points: Where some patients showed high TCRbeta diversity at day 60, it came from recipient T cells and thymic progenitors that had survived. Several hundred expanded graft clones reportedly gave rise to the alpha-beta T cells present about two months after transplant.

The V gene is TRBV20-1, the J gene TRBJ2-7; D gene unclear. The sequence was collected from a girl aged 2 to 9 with congenital amegakaryocytic thrombocytopenia, due to receive a stem cell transplant. The sequencing here drew on PBMCs, taken before TCRalphabeta/CD19-depleted stem cell transplant. CDR3 in amino acids: CSARAQPSLVEQYF. The CDR3 coding sequence is TGCAGTGCTAGAGCCCAACCTAGTCTGGTTGAGCAGTACTTC.